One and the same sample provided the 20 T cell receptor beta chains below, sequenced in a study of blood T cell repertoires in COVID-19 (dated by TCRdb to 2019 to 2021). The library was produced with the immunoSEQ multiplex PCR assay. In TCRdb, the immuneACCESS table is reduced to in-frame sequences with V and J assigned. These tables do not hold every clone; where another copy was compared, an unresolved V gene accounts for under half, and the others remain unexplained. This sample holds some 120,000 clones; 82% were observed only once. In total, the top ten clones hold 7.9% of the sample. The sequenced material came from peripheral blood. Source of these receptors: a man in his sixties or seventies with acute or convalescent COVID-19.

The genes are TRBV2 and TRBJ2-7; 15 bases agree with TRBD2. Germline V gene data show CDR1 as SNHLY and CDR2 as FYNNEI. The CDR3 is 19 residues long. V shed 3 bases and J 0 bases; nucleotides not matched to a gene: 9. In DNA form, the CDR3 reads TGTGCCAGCAGTGATTTTGCGGGACTAGCGGGAGGTCTCTCCTACGAGCAGTACTTC. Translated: CASSDFAGLAGGLSYEQYF.

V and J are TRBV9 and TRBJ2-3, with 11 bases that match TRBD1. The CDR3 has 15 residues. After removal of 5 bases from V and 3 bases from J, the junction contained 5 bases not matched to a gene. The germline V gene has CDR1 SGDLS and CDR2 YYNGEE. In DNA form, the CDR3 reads TGTGCCAGCAGAGGCCGGGACAGGGGGACAGATACGCAGTATTTT. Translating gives CASRGRDRGTDTQYF.

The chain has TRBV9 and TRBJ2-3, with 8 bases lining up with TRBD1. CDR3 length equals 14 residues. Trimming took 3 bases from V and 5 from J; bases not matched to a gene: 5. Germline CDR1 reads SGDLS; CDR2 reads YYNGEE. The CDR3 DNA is TGTGCCAGCAGCGGACAGGGGTTTCAAGATACGCAGTATTTT. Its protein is CASSGQGFQDTQYF.

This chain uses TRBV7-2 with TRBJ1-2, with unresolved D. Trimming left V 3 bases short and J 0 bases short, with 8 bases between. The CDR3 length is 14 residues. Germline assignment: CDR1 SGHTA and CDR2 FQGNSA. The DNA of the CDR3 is TGTGCCAGCAGCTTCGAGAATCCTAACTATGGCTACACCTTC. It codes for CASSFENPNYGYTF.

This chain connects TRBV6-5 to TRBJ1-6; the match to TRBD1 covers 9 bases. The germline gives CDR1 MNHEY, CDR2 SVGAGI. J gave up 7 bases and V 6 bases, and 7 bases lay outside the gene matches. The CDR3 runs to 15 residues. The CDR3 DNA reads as TGTGCCAGCAGCCGACAGGGGGTCCTCAATTCACCCCTCCACTTT. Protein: CASSRQGVLNSPLHF.

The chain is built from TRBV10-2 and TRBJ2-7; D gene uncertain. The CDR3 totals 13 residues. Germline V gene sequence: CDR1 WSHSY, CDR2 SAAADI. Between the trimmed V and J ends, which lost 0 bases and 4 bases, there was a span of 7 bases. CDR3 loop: CASSESRAYEQYF. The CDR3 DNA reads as TGCGCCAGCAGTGAGTCTCGAGCATACGAGCAGTACTTC.

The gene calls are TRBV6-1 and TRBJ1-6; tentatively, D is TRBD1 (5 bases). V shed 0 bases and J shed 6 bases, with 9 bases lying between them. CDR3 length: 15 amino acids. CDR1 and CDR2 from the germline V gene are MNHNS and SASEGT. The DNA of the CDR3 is TGTGCCAGCAGTGAAGCGAGGCAGGGTAATTCACCCCTCCACTTT. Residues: CASSEARQGNSPLHF.

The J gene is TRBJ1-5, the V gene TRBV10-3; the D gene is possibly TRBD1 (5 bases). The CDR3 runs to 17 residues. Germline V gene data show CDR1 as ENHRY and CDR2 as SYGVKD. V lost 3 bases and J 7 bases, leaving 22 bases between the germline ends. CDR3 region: CAISDPSSGLQNQPQHF. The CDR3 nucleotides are TGTGCCATCAGTGATCCCTCATCAGGGTTACAAAACCAGCCCCAGCATTTT.

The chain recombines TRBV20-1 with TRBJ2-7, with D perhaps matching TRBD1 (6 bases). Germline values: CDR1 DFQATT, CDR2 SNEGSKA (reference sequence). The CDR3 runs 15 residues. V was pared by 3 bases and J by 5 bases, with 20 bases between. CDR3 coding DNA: TGCAGTGCTAGTTATAACAGGGTTTTGTGGGACGAGCAGTACTTC. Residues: CSASYNRVLWDEQYF.

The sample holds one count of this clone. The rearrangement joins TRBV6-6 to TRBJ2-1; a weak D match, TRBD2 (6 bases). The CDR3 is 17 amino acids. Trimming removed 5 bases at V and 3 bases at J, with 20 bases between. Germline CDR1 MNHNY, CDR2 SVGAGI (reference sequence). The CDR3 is CASSPHGRQGLYNEQFF. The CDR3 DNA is TGTGCCAGCAGTCCCCATGGACGCCAGGGACTCTACAATGAGCAGTTCTTC.

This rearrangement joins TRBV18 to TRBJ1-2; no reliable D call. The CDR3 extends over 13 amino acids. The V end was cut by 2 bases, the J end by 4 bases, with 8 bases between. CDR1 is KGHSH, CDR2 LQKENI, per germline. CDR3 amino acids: CASSPGERYGYTF. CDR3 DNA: TGTGCCAGCTCACCAGGGGAGCGCTATGGCTACACCTTC.

The CDR3 here is CASSSSDEQFF. The CDR3 DNA reads TGCGCCAGCAGTTCCAGCGATGAGCAGTTCTTC. The chain uses TRBV10-2 and TRBJ2-1; D unresolved. Trimming removed 5 bases at V and 8 bases at J, with 7 bases between. CDR3 length: 11 residues. Germline V gene data show CDR1 as WSHSY and CDR2 as SAAADI.

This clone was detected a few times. The CDR3, as DNA: TGTGCCAGCAGCTTAACCATGGGAGTCACTGAAGCTTTCTTT. This gives the protein CASSLTMGVTEAFF. The rearrangement uses TRBV7-3 and TRBJ1-1, with D uncertain. Trimming shortened V by 0 bases and J by 4 bases, and 9 bases separated the two germline ends. CDR3 size: 14 residues. From germline, CDR1 is SGHTA and CDR2 FQGTGA.

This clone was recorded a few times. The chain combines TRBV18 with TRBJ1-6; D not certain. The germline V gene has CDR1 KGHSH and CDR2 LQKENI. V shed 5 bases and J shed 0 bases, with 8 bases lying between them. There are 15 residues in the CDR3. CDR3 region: CASSSSSSYNSPLHF. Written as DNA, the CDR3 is TGTGCCAGCTCATCTTCTAGCTCCTATAATTCACCCCTCCACTTT. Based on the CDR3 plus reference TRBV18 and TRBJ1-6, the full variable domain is NAGVMQNPRHLVRRRGQEARLRCSPMKGHSHVYWYRQLPEEGLKFMVYLQKENIIDESGMPKERFSAEFPKEGPSILRIQQVVRGDSAAYFCASSSSSSYNSPLHFGNGTRLTVT.

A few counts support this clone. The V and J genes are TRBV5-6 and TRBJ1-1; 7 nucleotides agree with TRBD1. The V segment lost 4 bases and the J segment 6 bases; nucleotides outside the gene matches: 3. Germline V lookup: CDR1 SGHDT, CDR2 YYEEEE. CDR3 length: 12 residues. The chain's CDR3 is CASSHRGAEAFF. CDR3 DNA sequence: TGTGCCAGCAGCCACAGGGGCGCTGAAGCTTTCTTT.

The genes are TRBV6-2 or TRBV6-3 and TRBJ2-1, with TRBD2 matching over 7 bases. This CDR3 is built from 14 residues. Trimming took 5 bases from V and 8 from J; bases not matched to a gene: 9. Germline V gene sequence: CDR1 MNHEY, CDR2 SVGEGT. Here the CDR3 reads CASSKSISGYEQFF. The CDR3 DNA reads TGTGCCAGCAGTAAGAGTATTAGCGGGTATGAGCAGTTCTTC.

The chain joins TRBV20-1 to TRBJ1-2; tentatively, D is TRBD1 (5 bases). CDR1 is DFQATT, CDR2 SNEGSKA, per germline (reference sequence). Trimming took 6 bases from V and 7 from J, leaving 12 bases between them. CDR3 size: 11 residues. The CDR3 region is CSARWGVGYTF. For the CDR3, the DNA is TGCAGTGCCCGCTGGGGCGTTGGCTACACCTTC.

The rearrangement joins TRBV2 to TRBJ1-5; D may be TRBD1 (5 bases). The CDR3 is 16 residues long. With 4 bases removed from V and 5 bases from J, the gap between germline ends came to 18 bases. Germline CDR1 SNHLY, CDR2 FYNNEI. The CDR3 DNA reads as TGTGCCAGCAGTGGGGGCCAGTGGAGTGTAGATCAGCCCCAGCATTTT. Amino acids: CASSGGQWSVDQPQHF.

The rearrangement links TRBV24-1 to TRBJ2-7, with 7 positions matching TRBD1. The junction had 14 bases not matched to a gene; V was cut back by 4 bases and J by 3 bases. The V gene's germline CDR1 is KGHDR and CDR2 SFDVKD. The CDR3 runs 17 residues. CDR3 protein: CATSESQGSGQVYEQYF. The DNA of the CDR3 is TGTGCCACCAGTGAGAGCCAGGGGTCCGGACAGGTCTACGAGCAGTACTTC.

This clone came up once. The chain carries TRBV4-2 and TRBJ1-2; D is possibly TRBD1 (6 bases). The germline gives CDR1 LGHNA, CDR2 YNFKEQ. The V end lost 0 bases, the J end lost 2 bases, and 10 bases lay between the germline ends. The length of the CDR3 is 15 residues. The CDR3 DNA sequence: TGTGCCAGCAGCCAAGAAGTGGGGGCGAACTATGGCTACACCTTC. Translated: CASSQEVGANYGYTF.